This T cell receptor beta chain was identified during a study of CD8 T cells in Susac syndrome. Study-level results: The study's TCR sequencing and HLA analysis drew on a certain number of individuals. That number was acknowledged as relatively small.

This clonotype is a singleton in its sample. Its target is not known. The authors sequenced TCR beta from blood CD8+ and CD4+ T cells. When the RNA was reverse transcribed, random hexamers were used with an input of roughly 0.45 to 1 ug. The authors amplified TCR beta CDR3 across 54 Vbeta and 13 Jbeta using immunoSEQ multiplex PCR. TCRdb itself ran the immunoSEQ multiplex PCR reads through MiXCR, one entry per CDR3 protein. The sample lists a few hundred thousand distinct CDR3 sequences; 85% to 95% were seen once. This TCR was sampled from a human donor with multiple sclerosis. Sequencing was done on a sample of CD4+ T cells from PBMCs.

CDR3 loop: CASSVGPGDSNQPQHF. The CDR3 region has the DNA TGTGCCAGCAGCGTAGGACCCGGGGATAGCAATCAGCCCCAGCATTTT. The chain carries TRBV9 and TRBJ1-5; D is ambiguous. Trimming pared 0 bases from V and 0 bases from J, leaving 10 bases between. Germline V gene lookup returns CDR1 SGDLS and CDR2 YYNGEE. The CDR3 runs 16 residues.